The present entry profiles one T cell receptor beta chain with its context. This clonotype has only a few counts. No antigen is known for it. Base qualities are not recorded, but no much larger clone differs from it by a single base. Trimming takes 4 bases off V and 7 bases off J; junction bases not matched to a gene: 10. Spanning cysteine to phenylalanine, the CDR3 consists of 15 amino acids. Just the 45-base CDR3 DNA is kept, in frame starting at base 1. CDR1 MDHEN and CDR2 SYDVKM were looked up in the germline V gene. The instrument was an Illumina HiSeq 2500. Quantitative 5'-RACE with molecular barcodes was the method used to prepare the TCR beta libraries. In the paper's pipeline: A new computational method based on a probabilistic model of VDJ rearrangement was used to identify disease-linked TCR variants. TCRdb passed the public sequencing reads through fastp at Q25 and MiXCR, retaining productive beta sequences. When rows share a CDR3 protein, they turn into one entry using the most common DNA and genes. Clone size and V and J calls follow TCRdb, not the original study. In all, the sample holds just over 150,000 distinct CDR3 sequences, and roughly 18% of those were seen once. The top ten hold approximately 7.8% of the sample.

This sample is part of a study of CD8 T cells in ankylosing spondylitis (dated by TCRdb to between 2016 and 2019). Study-wide context: The study set out to find disease-linked TCR variants by profiling T cell receptor beta repertoires in ankylosing spondylitis patients and healthy donors. The full study cohort was made up of under 30 ankylosing spondylitis patients and 108 healthy donors. Peripheral blood was sampled, and synovial fluid was also collected from ankylosing spondylitis patients.

What the study reported, not specific to this receptor: Some of the motif variants had been reported before in the synovial fluid and blood of reactive arthritis patients, a finding that suggests common disease-initiation mechanisms. The disease-linked clones had a CD8+ phenotype and were found at relatively low frequencies in peripheral blood. Significant enrichment of the disease-linked clones was reported in matched synovial fluid samples from ankylosing spondylitis patients. Blood from ankylosing spondylitis patients appeared to be characterized by a TCR beta motif composed of 7 to 9 highly homologous amino acid variants.

This clonotype originated in a male donor with ankylosing spondylitis or in good health (not recorded which). The source material was blood, either unsorted or a sorted T cell fraction (not recorded which). The chain was built from TRBV28 and TRBJ1-5; TRBD1 lines up with 7 middle nucleotides. The CDR3 corresponds to CASSSASTGSQPQHF. The nucleotide sequence reads as follows: TGTGCCAGCAGTTCCGCTTCGACAGGGTCCCAGCCCCAGCATTTT.